The source of this T cell receptor (beta chain) is a study of shared clonotypes between healthy human individuals (dated by TCRdb to about 2020). Background for the entire study: A couple of women and a few men aged 18 to 49 years were included in the cohort. Between about 0.94 and 8.9 billion PBMCs per donor were obtained by leukapheresis. Different laboratories and diverse techniques were used to prepare libraries and sequence TCR repertoires, to increase sequencing depth and limit assay-specific biases. The study deeply sequenced blood TCR repertoires of about 5 healthy adults to estimate repertoire size and the extent of clonotype sharing between individuals. For each donor, three plates each were used for CD4 naive and CD4 memory, two plates were used for CD8 naive, and one plate was used for CD8 memory. General study outcomes and caveats: Because the study included only a small number of donors, the genetic and exposure-history diversity represented was limited. Rarefaction of sorted-subset datasets indicated incomplete sequencing despite the large sequencing depth. Naive subsets generally had larger estimated clonotype richness than memory subsets did. Compared with non-shared clonotypes, the clonotypes found in all four sorted-subset donors had higher generation probabilities. When a few donors were compared, the shared fraction of clonotypes was around 5% for naive CD4, around 4% for naive CD8, 2% to 2.5% for memory CD4, and roughly 0.43% for memory CD8. Sampling was restricted to blood, and TCR repertoires in tissues likely differ from the TCR repertoires found in blood. Based on pairwise subsampling, the degree of clonotype sharing among donors was expected to be affected by sequencing depth.

This clone occurred many times. This receptor's antigen is unknown. Within one base of it there is no much larger clone, and no base qualities were kept. The germline V gene (reference sequence) specifies MNHEY as CDR1 and SMNVEV as CDR2. V sheds 2 bases and J sheds 1 base, leaving 8 bases between their ends. The CDR3, cysteine through phenylalanine, is 15 amino acids long. Just the 45-base CDR3 DNA is kept, in frame starting at base 1. Using the deep immunoSEQ assay, multiplex PCR amplified TCR CDR3 regions from genomic DNA. Extracted genomic DNA from each cell subset was distributed evenly across all wells of several immunoSEQ 96-well plates, and each plate was treated as a replicate. For sorted subsets, approximately 190 ng genomic DNA, equal to about 30,000 T cell genomes, was loaded into each replicate PCR. Purified libraries were quantified with a Qubit 3.0 fluorometer, sized on a Bioanalyzer 2100, and re-quantified with the KAPA Library Quantification kit. Every immunoSEQ 96-well plate was sequenced on a separate single-read 150-cycle Illumina NextSeq 550 flow cell. In the authors' own workflow: The immunoSEQ output contained only junctional sequences without quality scores, so filtering could not match that applied to full-length reads. To assign V/J genes and CDR3, sequences were annotated against IMGT germline references using PyIR, a Python wrapper for IgBLAST v1.9. Reads were filtered out if the reads had weak V/J assignments (E-value above 1e-6), no CDR3, stop codons, out-of-frame junctions, or ambiguous translated residues. A V3J clonotype was defined by an identical inferred V gene, J gene, and CDR3 amino acid sequence. Percentage overlap between repertoires was computed as shared unique clonotypes divided by the size of the smaller repertoire. Three approaches were used to assess repertoire richness: RTK rarefaction, the Chao1 estimator, and Recon v2.1 estimates of unobserved clonotypes. For all TCRbeta clonotypes obtained by the gDNA method from a handful of donors, generation probabilities were computed with OLGA. TCRdb took this table from immuneACCESS and kept in-frame rearrangements with V and J called. Such tables lack part of the clones; where checked against another copy, unresolved V genes explain under half of the gap, and the rest is unexplained. Clone size and the V and J calls come from that table; the DNA yielded D and trimming. This sample has approximately 640,000 clones in its table, and less than 80% of those were observed once. The ten largest clones add up to 1.5% to 2% of the sample.

The donors were healthy, HIV-negative adults with no recently reported acute infections or vaccinations. Every donor was a Caucasian adult residing in Nashville, Tennessee, USA. Magnetic negative selection was used to enrich CD4+ T cells, after which naive cells were positively selected on CD45RA and the negative fraction became the memory subset. After blood collection by leukapheresis, PBMCs were isolated using Ficoll-Histopaque density gradient centrifugation and then cryopreserved in the vapor phase of liquid nitrogen. Analytical flow cytometry was used to check the purity and quantity of each magnetically sorted T cell population. Genomic DNA was isolated from every sorted fraction and measured by UV absorbance on a Nanodrop 2000c.

The sequencing sample was made of memory CD4+ T cells sorted from blood. The cell subset or site label on this specimen signifies: CD45RA-negative fraction. Here the chain combines TRBV27 and TRBJ2-2; the D gene cannot be resolved reliably. The sequence was collected from a woman in her 30s in good health. The CDR3 here reads CASSLTQLNTGELFF. The bases read TGTGCCAGCAGTTTAACCCAGCTGAACACCGGGGAGCTGTTTTTT.